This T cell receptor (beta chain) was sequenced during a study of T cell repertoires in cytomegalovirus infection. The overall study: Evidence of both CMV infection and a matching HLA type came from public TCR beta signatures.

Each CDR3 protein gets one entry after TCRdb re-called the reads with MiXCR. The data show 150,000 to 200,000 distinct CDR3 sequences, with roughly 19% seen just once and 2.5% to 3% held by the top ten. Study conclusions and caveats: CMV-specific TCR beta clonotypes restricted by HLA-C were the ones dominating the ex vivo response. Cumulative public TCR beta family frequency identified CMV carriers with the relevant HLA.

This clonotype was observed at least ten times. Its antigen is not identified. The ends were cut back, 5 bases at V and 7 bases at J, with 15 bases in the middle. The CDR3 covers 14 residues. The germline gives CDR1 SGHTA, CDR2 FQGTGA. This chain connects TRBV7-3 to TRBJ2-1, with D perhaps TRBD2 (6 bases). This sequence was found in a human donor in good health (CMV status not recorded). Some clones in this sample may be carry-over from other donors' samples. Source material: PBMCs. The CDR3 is CASSPLSGENEQFF. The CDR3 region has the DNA TGTGCCAGCAGCCCCCTTTCGGGAGAAAATGAGCAGTTCTTC.